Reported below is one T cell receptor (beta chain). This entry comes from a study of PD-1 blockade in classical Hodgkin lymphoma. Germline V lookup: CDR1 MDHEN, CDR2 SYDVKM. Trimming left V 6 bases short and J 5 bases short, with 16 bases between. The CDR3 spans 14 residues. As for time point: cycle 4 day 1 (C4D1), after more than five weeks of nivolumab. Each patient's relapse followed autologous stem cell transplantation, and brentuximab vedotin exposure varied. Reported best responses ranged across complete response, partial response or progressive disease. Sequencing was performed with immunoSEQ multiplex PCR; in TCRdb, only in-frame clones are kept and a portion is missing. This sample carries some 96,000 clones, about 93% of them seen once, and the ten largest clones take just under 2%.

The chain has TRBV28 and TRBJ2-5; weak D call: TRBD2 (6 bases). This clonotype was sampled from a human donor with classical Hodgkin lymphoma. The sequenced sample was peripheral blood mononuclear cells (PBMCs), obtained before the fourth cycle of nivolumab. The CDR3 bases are TGTGCCAGCAGCCTGAGGGACTTATTTGAGACCCAGTACTTC. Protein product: CASSLRDLFETQYF.